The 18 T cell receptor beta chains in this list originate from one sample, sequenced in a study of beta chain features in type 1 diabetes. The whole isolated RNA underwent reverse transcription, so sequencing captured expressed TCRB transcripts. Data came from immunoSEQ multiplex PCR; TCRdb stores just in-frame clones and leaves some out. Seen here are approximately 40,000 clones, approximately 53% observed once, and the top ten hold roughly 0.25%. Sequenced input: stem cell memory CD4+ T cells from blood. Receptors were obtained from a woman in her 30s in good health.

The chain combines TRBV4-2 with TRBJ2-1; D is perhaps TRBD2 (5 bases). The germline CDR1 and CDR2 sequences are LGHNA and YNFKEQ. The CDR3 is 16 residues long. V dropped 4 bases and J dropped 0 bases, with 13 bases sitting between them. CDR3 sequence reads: CASSREAANSYNEQFF. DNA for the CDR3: TGTGCCAGCAGCCGAGAAGCGGCAAACTCCTACAATGAGCAGTTCTTC.

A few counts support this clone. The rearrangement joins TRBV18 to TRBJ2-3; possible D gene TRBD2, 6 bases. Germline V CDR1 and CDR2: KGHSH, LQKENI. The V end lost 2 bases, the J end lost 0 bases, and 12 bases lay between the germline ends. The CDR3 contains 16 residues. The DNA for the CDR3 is TGTGCCAGCTCACCAATAGGGAGCGGGAGCACAGATACGCAGTATTTT. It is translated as CASSPIGSGSTDTQYF.

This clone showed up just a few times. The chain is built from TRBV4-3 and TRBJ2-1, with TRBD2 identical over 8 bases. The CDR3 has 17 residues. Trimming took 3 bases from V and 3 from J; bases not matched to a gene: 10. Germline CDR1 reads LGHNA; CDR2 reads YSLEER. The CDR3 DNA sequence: TGCGCCAGCAGCCACCCCAAAGCGGGAGAGTACTACAATGAGCAGTTCTTC. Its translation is CASSHPKAGEYYNEQFF.

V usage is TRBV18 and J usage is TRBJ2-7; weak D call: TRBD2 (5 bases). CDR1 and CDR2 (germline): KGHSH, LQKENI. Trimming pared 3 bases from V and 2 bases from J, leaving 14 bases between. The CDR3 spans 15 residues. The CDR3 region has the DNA TGTGCCAGCTCACCGCCACCCGGGAACACCTACGAGCAGTACTTC. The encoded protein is CASSPPPGNTYEQYF. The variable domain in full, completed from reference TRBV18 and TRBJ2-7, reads NAGVMQNPRHLVRRRGQEARLRCSPMKGHSHVYWYRQLPEEGLKFMVYLQKENIIDESGMPKERFSAEFPKEGPSILRIQQVVRGDSAAYFCASSPPPGNTYEQYFGPGTRLTVT.

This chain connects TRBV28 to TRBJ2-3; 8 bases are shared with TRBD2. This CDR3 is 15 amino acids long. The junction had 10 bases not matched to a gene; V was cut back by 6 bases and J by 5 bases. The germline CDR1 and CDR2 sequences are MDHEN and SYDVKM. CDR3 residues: CASREDAGGRDTQYF. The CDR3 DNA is TGTGCCAGCAGGGAGGATGCGGGAGGAAGAGATACGCAGTATTTT.

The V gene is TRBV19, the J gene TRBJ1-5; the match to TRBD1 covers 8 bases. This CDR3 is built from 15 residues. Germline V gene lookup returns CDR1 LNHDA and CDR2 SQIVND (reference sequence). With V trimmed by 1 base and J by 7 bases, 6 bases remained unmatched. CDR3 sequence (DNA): TGTGCCAGTAGTATAGGACGGACAGGGAGGCAGCCCCAGCATTTT. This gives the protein CASSIGRTGRQPQHF.

The chain's CDR3 is CASSLAGTHIWYEQYF. The CDR3 region has the DNA TGTGCCAGCAGCTTAGCGGGGACTCATATATGGTACGAGCAGTACTTC. The chain links TRBV7-9 to TRBJ2-5, with D maybe TRBD2 (6 bases). With the DNA end fitting TRBJ2-7 better, the J assignment may be wrong. CDR3 length: 16 amino acids. Germline values: CDR1 SEHNR, CDR2 FQNEAQ (reference sequence).

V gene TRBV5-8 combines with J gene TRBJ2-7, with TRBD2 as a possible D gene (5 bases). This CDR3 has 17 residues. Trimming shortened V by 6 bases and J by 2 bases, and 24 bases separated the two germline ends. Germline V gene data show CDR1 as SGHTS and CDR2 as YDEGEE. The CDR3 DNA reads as TGTGCCAGCATCCTGCGACCCCCGGGCGACTACCCCTACGAGCAGTACTTC. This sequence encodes CASILRPPGDYPYEQYF.

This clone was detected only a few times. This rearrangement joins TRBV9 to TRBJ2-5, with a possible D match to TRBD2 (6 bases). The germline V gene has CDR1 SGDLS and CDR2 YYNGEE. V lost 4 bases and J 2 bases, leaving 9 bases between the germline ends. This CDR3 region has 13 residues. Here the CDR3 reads CASSPREQETQYF. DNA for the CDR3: TGTGCCAGCAGCCCCCGGGAGCAAGAGACCCAGTACTTC.

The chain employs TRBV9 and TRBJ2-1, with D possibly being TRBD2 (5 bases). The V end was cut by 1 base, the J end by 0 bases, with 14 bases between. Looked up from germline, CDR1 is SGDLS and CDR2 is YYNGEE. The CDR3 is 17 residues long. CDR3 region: CASSVTGGGSSYNEQFF. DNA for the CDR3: TGTGCCAGCAGCGTAACCGGAGGTGGGAGCTCCTACAATGAGCAGTTCTTC. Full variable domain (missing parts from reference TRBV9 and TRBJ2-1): DSGVTQTPKHLITATGQRVTLRCSPRSGDLSVYWYQQSLDQGLQFLIQYYNGEERAKGNILERFSAQQFPDLHSELNLSSLELGDSALYFCASSVTGGGSSYNEQFFGPGTRLTVL.

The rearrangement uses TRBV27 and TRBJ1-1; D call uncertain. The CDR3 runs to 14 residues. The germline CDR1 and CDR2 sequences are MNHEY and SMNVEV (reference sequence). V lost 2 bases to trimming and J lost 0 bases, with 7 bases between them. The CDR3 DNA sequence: TGTGCCAGCAGTTTAACACACCTGAACACTGAAGCTTTCTTT. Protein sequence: CASSLTHLNTEAFF.

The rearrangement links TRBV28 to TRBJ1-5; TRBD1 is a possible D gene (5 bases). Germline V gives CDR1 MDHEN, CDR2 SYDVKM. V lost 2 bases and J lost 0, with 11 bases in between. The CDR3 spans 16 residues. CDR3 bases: TGTGCCAGCAGTTTACTCTGGACACATAGCAATCAGCCCCAGCATTTT. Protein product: CASSLLWTHSNQPQHF. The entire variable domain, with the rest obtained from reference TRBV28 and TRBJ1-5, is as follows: DVKVTQSSRYLVKRTGEKVFLECVQDMDHENMFWYRQDPGLGLRLIYFSYDVKMKEKGDIPEGYSVSREKKERFSLILESASTNQTSMYLCASSLLWTHSNQPQHFGDGTRLSIL.

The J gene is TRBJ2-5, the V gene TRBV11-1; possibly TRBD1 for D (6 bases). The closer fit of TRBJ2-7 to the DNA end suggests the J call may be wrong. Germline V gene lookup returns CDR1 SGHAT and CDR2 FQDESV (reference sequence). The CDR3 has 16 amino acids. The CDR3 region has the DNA TGTGCCAGCAGCCCTCCTACAGGGATCAGGTCCTACGAGCAGTACTTC. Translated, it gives CASSPPTGIRSYEQYF.

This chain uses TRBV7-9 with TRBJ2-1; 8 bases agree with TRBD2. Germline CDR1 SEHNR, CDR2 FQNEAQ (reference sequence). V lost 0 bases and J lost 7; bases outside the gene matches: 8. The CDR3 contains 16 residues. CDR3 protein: CASSLAQAGVGNEQFF. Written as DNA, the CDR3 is TGTGCCAGCAGCTTAGCGCAAGCGGGAGTCGGAAATGAGCAGTTCTTC. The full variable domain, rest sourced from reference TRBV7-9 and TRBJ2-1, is DTGVSQNPRHKITKRGQNVTFRCDPISEHNRLYWYRQTLGQGPEFLTYFQNEAQLEKSRLLSDRFSAERPKGSFSTLEIQRTEQGDSAMYLCASSLAQAGVGNEQFFGPGTRLTVL.

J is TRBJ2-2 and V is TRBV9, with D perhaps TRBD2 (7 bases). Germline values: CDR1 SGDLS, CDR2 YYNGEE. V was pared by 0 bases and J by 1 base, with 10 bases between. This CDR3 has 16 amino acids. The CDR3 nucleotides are TGTGCCAGCAGCGTAGCGGGGGGCTTGAACACCGGGGAGCTGTTTTTT. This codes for CASSVAGGLNTGELFF.

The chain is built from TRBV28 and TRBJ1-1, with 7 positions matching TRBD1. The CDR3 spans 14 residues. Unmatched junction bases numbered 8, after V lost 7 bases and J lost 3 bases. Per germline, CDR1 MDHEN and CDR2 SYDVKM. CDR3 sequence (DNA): TGTGCCAGCACCACGGACAGGTTGGACACTGAAGCTTTCTTT. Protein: CASTTDRLDTEAFF. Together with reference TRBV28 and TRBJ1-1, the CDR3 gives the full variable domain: DVKVTQSSRYLVKRTGEKVFLECVQDMDHENMFWYRQDPGLGLRLIYFSYDVKMKEKGDIPEGYSVSREKKERFSLILESASTNQTSMYLCASTTDRLDTEAFFGQGTRLTVV.

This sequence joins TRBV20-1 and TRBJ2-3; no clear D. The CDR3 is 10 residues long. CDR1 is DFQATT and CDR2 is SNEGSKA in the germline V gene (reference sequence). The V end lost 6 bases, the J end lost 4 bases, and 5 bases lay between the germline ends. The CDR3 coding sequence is TGCAGTGCCGCAGCAGATACGCAGTATTTT. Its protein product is CSAAADTQYF.

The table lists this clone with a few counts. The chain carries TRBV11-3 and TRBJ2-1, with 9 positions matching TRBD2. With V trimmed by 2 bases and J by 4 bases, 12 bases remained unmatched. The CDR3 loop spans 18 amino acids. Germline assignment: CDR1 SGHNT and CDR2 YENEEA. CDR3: CASSLSSSRLAGYNEQFF. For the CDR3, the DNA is TGTGCCAGCAGCTTAAGCTCTAGTCGGCTAGCGGGGTACAATGAGCAGTTCTTC.